The entry below gives a single T cell receptor (beta chain) sequence along with its context. The sample holds many counts of this clone. This clone's antigen is unknown. The input lacks base qualities; no much larger clone sits a single base away. The record originates from a study of shared clonotypes between healthy human individuals (dated by TCRdb to the early 2020s). A note on the overall study: The cohort included a few men and two women between 18 and 49 years of age. For each donor, three plates each were used for CD4 naive and CD4 memory, two plates were used for CD8 naive, and one plate was used for CD8 memory. To estimate repertoire size and how much clonotypes are shared between individuals, the study performed deep sequencing of blood TCR repertoires from five healthy adults. To increase sequencing depth and limit assay-specific biases, TCR repertoire library preparation and sequencing were carried out by different laboratories using diverse techniques. Leukapheresis yielded between about 0.9 and 8.9 billion PBMCs per donor.

The cysteine opens and the phenylalanine closes a CDR3 of 13 amino acids. Left in the record is the CDR3 DNA by itself, 39 bases read in frame from the first base. CDR1 and CDR2 were assigned from the germline V gene as MRHNA and SNTAGT. Relative to germline, V is 2 bases shorter and J is 4 bases shorter, with 6 bases between their ends. Paper-wide results and their limitations: Based on pairwise subsampling, the degree of clonotype sharing among donors was expected to be affected by sequencing depth. Estimated clonotype richness was generally larger for naive than for memory subsets. Across four donors, roughly 5% of naive CD4, roughly 3.5% of naive CD8, under 2.5% of memory CD4, and approximately 0.4% of memory CD8 clonotypes were shared. The genetic and exposure-history diversity represented was limited by the small number of donors. Compared with non-shared clonotypes, clonotypes shared by all four sorted-subset donors had higher generation probabilities. Only blood was sampled, and tissue TCR repertoires likely differ from those in blood. Even with the large sequencing depth, rarefaction of the sorted-subset datasets indicated that sequencing was incomplete.

Using the deep immunoSEQ assay, TCR CDR3 regions were amplified from genomic DNA by multiplex PCR. Genomic DNA extracted from each cell subset was distributed evenly over all wells of several immunoSEQ 96-well plates, and each plate served as one replicate. For sorted subsets, roughly 200 ng of genomic DNA, equivalent to roughly 30,000 T cell genomes, went into each replicate PCR. Purified libraries were measured with a Qubit 3.0 fluorometer, size-checked on a Bioanalyzer 2100, and measured again with the KAPA Library Quantification kit. A separate single-read 150-cycle Illumina NextSeq 550 flow cell was used to sequence each immunoSEQ 96-well plate. As for the original processing: Because only junctional sequences without quality scores were contained in the immunoSEQ output, filtering matching that applied to full-length reads could not be performed. Sequences were annotated with PyIR, a Python wrapper for IgBLAST v1.9, using IMGT germline references to assign V/J genes and CDR3. Any read was removed if the V/J assignment was weak (E-value above 1e-6), the CDR3 was missing, or the read contained stop codons, out-of-frame junctions, or ambiguous translated residues. V3J clonotypes were defined as sequences sharing the same inferred V gene, J gene, and CDR3 amino acid sequence. Percentage overlap between repertoires was calculated by dividing the number of shared unique clonotypes by the size of the smaller repertoire. RTK rarefaction, the Chao1 estimator, and Recon v2.1 estimates of unobserved clonotypes were used to assess repertoire richness. Generation probabilities for all TCRbeta clonotypes obtained by the gDNA method from a handful of donors were computed using OLGA. This immuneACCESS table, as held by TCRdb, lists in-frame sequences with V and J called but not all clones. Of the missing ones, under half trace to an unresolved V gene in checked studies; the others have no known cause. The V and J calls and clone size were taken over from that table, and D and trimming were inferred from the DNA. For this sample the table gives 90,000 to 120,000 clones, of which around 65% were detected only once. The top ten hold approximately 23% of the sample.

The donors were healthy, HIV-negative adults who had no recently reported acute infections or vaccinations. Every donor was a Caucasian adult residing in Nashville, Tennessee, USA. CD8 memory samples were composed of magnetically selected CD45RO+ cells combined with CCR7-negative CD45RA+ effector memory (TemRA) cells. Blood was collected by leukapheresis, and PBMCs were isolated by Ficoll-Histopaque density gradient centrifugation and then cryopreserved in liquid nitrogen vapor phase. Analytical flow cytometry was used to check the purity and quantity of each magnetically sorted T cell population. From each sorted fraction, genomic DNA was isolated and quantified by UV absorbance on a Nanodrop 2000c.

The clonotype comes from a woman in her 30s in good health. Sequenced material: memory CD8+ T cells sorted from blood. This sample's cell subset or site label indicates: CD45RO+ cells pooled with CCR7-negative TemRA cells. Recombination linked TRBV6-4 to TRBJ1-5, with the D gene uncertain. The CDR3 reads as follows: CASSDGENQPQHF. The base sequence is TGTGCCAGCAGTGACGGGGAGAATCAGCCCCAGCATTTT.